The 2 T cell receptor beta chains below all came from one sample that was sequenced in a study of T cell repertoires in cytomegalovirus infection. TCRdb reprocessed the reads with MiXCR, giving one entry per CDR3 protein. Here the sample spans tens of thousands of distinct CDR3 sequences, about a third being singletons. These receptors' targets are unknown. Sequenced sample: PBMCs, sequenced either directly or after in vitro stimulation (not recorded which). These TCRs come from a human donor in good health (CMV status not recorded). Some clones in this sample may be carry-over from other donors' samples.

Only a few counts were recorded for this clonotype. The chain recombines TRBV19 with TRBJ1-5; TRBD1 agrees at 8 bases. Germline lookup yields CDR1 LNHDA and CDR2 SQIVND (reference sequence). The CDR3 is 16 amino acids. Unmatched junction bases numbered 5, after V lost 3 bases and J lost 1 base. CDR3 amino acids: CASSIRTGTSNQPQHF. The CDR3 DNA sequence: TGTGCCAGTAGTATCAGGACAGGGACAAGCAATCAGCCCCAGCATTTT.

The CDR3 here is CASSRLPGGPSSYNSPLHF. In DNA, the CDR3 is TGCGCCAGCAGCCGACTACCGGGGGGCCCCAGCTCCTATAATTCACCCCTCCACTTT. The chain has TRBV4-1 and TRBJ1-6; tentatively, D is TRBD1 (6 bases). The CDR3 totals 19 residues. Trimming pared 4 bases from V and 0 bases from J, leaving 19 bases between. Germline CDR1 MGHRA, CDR2 YSYEKL.